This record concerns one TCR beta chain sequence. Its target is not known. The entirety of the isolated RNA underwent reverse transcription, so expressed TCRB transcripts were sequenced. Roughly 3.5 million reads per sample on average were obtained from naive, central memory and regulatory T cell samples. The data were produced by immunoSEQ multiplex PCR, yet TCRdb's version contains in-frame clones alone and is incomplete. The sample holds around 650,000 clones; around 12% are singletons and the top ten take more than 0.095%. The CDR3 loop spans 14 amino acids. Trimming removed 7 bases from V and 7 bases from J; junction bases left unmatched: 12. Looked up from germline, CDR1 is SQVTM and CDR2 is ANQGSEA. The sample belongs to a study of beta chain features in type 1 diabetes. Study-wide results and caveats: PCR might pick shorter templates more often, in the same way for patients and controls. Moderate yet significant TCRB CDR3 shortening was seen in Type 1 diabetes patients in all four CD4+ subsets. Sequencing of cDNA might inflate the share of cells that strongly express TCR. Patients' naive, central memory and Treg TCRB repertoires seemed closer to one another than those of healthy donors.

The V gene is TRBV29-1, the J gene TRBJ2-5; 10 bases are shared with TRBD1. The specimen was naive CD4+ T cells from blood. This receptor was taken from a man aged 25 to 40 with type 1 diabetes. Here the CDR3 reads CSARTGTGDGTQYF. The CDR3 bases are TGCAGCGCCCGGACCGGGACAGGGGACGGGACCCAGTACTTC.